The following is a T cell receptor beta chain sequence with its context. Trimming shortened V by 6 bases and J by 6 bases, and 12 bases separated the two germline ends. This CDR3 comprises 13 residues. CDR1 MNHNS and CDR2 SASEGT come from the germline V gene. The sample belongs to a study of blood T cell dynamics during melanoma immunotherapy. Study overall: First-line therapy was either pembrolizumab or nivolumab with ipilimumab for metastatic melanoma.

Profiling relied on immunoSEQ multiplex PCR, and the TCRdb table lists in-frame clones only, not all of them. Altogether 7,500 to 8,500 clones are present, about 88% being singletons, with the ten largest covering over 2%. Time point: week 3, after first cycle of checkpoint inhibitor. Samples come from before therapy and from week 3 after the first blockade cycle. Prior systemic cancer therapy, immunosuppressant use and other active malignancies excluded patients. The chain recombines TRBV6-1 with TRBJ1-5, with D perhaps TRBD1 (6 bases). The sequencing used blood, collected from a patient treated with checkpoint blockade. The TCR originated in a human donor with melanoma. Written as DNA, the CDR3 is TGTGCCAGCAGGGGAACAGGGAGTCAGCCCCAGCATTTT. Protein product: CASRGTGSQPQHF.